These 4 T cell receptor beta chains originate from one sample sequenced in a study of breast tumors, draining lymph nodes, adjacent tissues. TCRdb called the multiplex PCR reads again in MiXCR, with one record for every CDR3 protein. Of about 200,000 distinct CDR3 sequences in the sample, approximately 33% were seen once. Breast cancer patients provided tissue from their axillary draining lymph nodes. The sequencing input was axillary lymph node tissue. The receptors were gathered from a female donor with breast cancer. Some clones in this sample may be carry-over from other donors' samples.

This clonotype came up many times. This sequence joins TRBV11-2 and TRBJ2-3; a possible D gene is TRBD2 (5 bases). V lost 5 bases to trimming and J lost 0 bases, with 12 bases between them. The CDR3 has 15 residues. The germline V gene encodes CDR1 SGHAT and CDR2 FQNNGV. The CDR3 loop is CASSRRGVSTDTQYF. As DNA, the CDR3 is TGTGCCAGCAGCCGACGGGGAGTCAGCACAGATACGCAGTATTTT. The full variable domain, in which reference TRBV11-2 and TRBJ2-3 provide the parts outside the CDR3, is EAGVAQSPRYKIIEKRQSVAFWCNPISGHATLYWYQQILGQGPKLLIQFQNNGVVDDSQLPKDRFSAERLKGVDSTLKIQPAKLEDSAVYLCASSRRGVSTDTQYFGPGTRLTVL.

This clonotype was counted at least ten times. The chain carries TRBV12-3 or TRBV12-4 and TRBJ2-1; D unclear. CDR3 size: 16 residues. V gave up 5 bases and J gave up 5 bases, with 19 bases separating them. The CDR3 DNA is TGTGCCAGCAGTCCTTCTAGACATCCCCCCAACAATGAGCAGTTCTTC. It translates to CASSPSRHPPNNEQFF.

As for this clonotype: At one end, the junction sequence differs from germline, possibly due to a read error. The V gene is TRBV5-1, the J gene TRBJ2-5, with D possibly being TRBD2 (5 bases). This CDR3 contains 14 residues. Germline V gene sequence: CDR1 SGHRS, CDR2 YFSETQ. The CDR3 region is CASSRGWEQDTQYF. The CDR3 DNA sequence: TGCGCCAGCAGCCGAGGTTGGGAGCAAGACACCCAGTACTTC.

As DNA, the CDR3 is TGTGCCAGCAGCCGGGACGGGGCCGTCACAGATACGCAGTATTTT. This encodes CASSRDGAVTDTQYF. This sequence joins TRBV27 and TRBJ2-3; D might be TRBD1 or TRBD2, each matching 5 bases. Germline CDR1 MNHEY, CDR2 SMNVEV (reference sequence). The CDR3 length is 15 residues. V was trimmed by 6 bases and J by 2 bases, leaving 15 bases between them.